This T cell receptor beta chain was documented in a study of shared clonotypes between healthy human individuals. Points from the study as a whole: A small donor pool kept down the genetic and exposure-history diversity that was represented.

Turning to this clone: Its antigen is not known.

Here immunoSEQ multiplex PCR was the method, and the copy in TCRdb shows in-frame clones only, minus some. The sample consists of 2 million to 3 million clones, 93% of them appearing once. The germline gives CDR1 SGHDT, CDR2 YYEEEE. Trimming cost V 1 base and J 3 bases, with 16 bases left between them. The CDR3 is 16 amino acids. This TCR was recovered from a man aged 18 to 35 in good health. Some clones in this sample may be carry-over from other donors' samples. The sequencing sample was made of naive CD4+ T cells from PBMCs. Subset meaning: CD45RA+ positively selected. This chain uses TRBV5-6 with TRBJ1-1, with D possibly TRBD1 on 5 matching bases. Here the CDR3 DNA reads TGTGCCAGCAGCTTGTCTACAGGTGCGGTCGACACTGAAGCTTTCTTT. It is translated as CASSLSTGAVDTEAFF.